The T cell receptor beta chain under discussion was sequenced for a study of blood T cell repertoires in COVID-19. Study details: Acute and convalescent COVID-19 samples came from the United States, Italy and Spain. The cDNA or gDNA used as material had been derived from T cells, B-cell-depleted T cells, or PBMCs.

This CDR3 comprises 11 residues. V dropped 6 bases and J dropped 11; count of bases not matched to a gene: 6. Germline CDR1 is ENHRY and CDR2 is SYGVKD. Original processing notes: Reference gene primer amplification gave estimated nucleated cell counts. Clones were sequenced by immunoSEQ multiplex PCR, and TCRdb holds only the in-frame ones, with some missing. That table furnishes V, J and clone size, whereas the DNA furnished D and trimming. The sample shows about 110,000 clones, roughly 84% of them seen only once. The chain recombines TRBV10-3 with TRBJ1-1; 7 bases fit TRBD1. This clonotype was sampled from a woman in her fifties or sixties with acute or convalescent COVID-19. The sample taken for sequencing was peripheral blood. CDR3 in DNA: TGTGCCATCAGCCTAGGACAGGTGGCTTTCTTT. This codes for CAISLGQVAFF.